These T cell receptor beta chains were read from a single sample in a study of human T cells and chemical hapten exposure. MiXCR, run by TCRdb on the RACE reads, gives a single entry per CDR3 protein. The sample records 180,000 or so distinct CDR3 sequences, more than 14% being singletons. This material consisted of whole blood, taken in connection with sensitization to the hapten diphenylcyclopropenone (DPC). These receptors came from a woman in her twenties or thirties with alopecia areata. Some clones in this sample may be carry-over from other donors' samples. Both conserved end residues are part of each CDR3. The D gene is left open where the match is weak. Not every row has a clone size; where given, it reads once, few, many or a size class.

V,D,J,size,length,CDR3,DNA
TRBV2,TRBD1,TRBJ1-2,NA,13,CASSVQGALGYTF,TGTGCCAGCAGTGTACAGGGGGCGCTGGGCTACACCTTC
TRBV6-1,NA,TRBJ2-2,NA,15,CASSERASYTGELFF,TGTGCCAGCAGTGAAAGGGCATCTTACACCGGGGAGCTGTTTTTT
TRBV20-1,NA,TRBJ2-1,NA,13,CSAPNNRGSEQFF,TGCAGTGCTCCCAACAACCGGGGGAGTGAGCAGTTCTTC
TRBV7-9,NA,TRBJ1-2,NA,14,CASSLVSANYGYTF,TGTGCCAGCAGCTTAGTATCCGCTAACTATGGCTACACCTTC
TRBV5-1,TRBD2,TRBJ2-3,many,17,CASSRGSGPAGTDTQYF,TGCGCCAGCAGCCGAGGTAGCGGGCCTGCGGGTACAGATACGCAGTATTTT
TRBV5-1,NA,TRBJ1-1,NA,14,CASSLDGLNTEAFF,TGCGCCAGCAGCTTGGACGGCCTGAACACTGAAGCTTTCTTT
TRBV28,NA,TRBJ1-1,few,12,CASSLVWREAFF,TGTGCCAGCAGTTTAGTGTGGAGGGAAGCTTTCTTT
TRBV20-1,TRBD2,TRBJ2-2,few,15,CSARVLAGNTGELFF,TGCAGTGCTAGAGTCCTAGCGGGGAACACCGGGGAGCTGTTTTTT
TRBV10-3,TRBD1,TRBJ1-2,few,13,CAISQGQDYGYTF,TGTGCCATCAGCCAGGGACAGGACTATGGCTACACCTTC
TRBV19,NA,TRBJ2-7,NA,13,CASSIPRSYEQYF,TGTGCCAGTAGTATTCCGCGCTCCTACGAGCAGTACTTC
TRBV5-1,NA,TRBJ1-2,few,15,CASSSQRIGGPGYTF,TGCGCCAGCAGCTCCCAGCGGATCGGGGGGCCTGGCTACACCTTC
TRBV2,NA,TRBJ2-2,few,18,CASSEVGRRTVQGGELFF,TGTGCCAGCAGTGAAGTGGGGCGACGGACTGTCCAGGGCGGGGAGCTGTTTTTT
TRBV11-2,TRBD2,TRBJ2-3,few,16,CASSGGTSGGTDTQYF,TGTGCCAGCAGCGGGGGGACTAGCGGGGGCACAGATACGCAGTATTTT
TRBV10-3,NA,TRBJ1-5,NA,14,CAIGGTPSNQPQHF,TGTGCCATCGGCGGGACACCCAGCAATCAGCCCCAGCATTTT
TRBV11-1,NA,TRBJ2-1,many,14,CASSRQSSYNEQFF,TGTGCCAGCAGCCGTCAAAGTTCCTACAATGAGCAGTTCTTC
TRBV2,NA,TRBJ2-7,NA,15,CASSVFGTAAPMTNF,TGTGCCAGCAGTGTTTTTGGCACTGCAGCCCCGATGACTAACTTC
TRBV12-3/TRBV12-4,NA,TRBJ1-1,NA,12,CASTLGGAEAFF,TGTGCCAGCACCCTAGGGGGGGCTGAAGCTTTCTTT
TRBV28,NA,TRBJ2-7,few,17,CASSPNMDPRRLYEQYF,TGTGCCAGCAGTCCAAACATGGACCCCAGGAGACTCTACGAGCAGTACTTC
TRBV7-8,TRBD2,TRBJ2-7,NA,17,CASSLALSSGARYEQYF,TGTGCCAGCAGCTTAGCGCTTTCTAGCGGGGCTCGTTACGAGCAGTACTTC
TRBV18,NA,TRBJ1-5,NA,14,CASSSQNSNQPQHF,TGTGCCAGCTCATCCCAGAATAGCAATCAGCCCCAGCATTTT
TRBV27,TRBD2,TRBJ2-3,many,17,CASSFRTSGTSTDTQYF,TGTGCCAGCAGCTTCAGGACTAGCGGGACTAGCACAGATACGCAGTATTTT
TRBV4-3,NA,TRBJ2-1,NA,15,CASSQDGQNYNEQFF,TGCGCCAGCAGCCAAGATGGGCAGAACTACAATGAGCAGTTCTTC
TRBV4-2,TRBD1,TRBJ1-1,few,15,CASSQGDRGNTEAFF,TGTGCCAGCAGCCAAGGGGACAGGGGCAACACTGAAGCTTTCTTT
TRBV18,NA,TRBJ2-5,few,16,CASSPRANPLQETQYF,TGTGCCAGCTCACCACGGGCCAATCCCCTCCAAGAGACCCAGTACTTC
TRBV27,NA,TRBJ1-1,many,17,CASRRADLISMNTEAFF,TGTGCCAGCAGGCGAGCTGACTTAATTAGCATGAACACTGAAGCTTTCTTT
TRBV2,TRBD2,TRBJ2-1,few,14,CARGTSGGNNEQFF,TGTGCCAGAGGGACTAGCGGGGGGAACAATGAGCAGTTCTTC
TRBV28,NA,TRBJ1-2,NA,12,CASSLRPLLYTF,TGTGCCAGCAGCCTACGACCTCTACTCTACACCTTC
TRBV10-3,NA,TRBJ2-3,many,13,CASLGGPGDTQYF,TGTGCCTCTCTTGGGGGCCCTGGGGATACGCAGTATTTT
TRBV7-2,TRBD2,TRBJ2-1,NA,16,CASSFGLAGGSGEQFF,TGTGCCAGCAGCTTTGGACTAGCGGGAGGGTCTGGTGAGCAGTTCTTC
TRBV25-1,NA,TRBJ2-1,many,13,CASSELGNNEQFF,TGTGCCAGCAGTGAATTGGGCAACAATGAGCAGTTCTTC